One T cell receptor beta chain is described in this entry. Seattle patients were enrolled during active infection and followed longitudinally. These data are taken from a study of blood T cell repertoires in COVID-19. For the study at large: The cDNA or gDNA used as material had been derived from T cells, B-cell-depleted T cells, or PBMCs.

Trimming took 6 bases from V and 1 from J; bases not matched to a gene: 7. Germline assignment: CDR1 MDHEN and CDR2 SYDVKM. The CDR3 is 15 residues long. Methods used by the authors: Reference gene primers were amplified, and this amplification served to estimate nucleated cell counts. This table comes from immunoSEQ multiplex PCR, and its TCRdb copy is limited to in-frame clones, with some not included. V and J calls and clone size are copied from that table; D and trimming were computed from the DNA. The table has 200,000 to 250,000 clones, around 90% seen once; the top ten hold approximately 2.4%.

The V gene is TRBV28, the J gene TRBJ2-5; TRBD2 matches at 8 bases. The sequence was obtained from a man younger than 40 with COVID-19, enrolled during active disease. The sample comprised peripheral blood. As DNA, the CDR3 is TGTGCCAGCAGAACAACTAGCGGCCCCCAAGAGACCCAGTACTTC. This gives the protein CASRTTSGPQETQYF.